The present T cell receptor beta chain was sequenced within a study of shared clonotypes between healthy human individuals. General observations from the study: Only blood samples were collected, and tissue repertoires likely differ.

V was clipped by 5 bases and J by 4 bases; unmatched bases: 10. This CDR3 is 15 amino acids long. Germline values: CDR1 SEHNR, CDR2 FQNEAQ (reference sequence). Of note for this clone: The antigen is undetermined.

Naivety among CD8 cells was defined by CD45RO negativity and positive CCR7 selection, thereby excluding terminally differentiated effector memory CD45RA+ cells. Sequenced by immunoSEQ multiplex PCR; TCRdb stores in-frame clones only, minus some. Of some 2 million clones listed, over 85% are singletons. Input material: naive CD8+ T cells sorted from blood. The TCR comes from a man aged 18-30 years in good health. V is TRBV7-9 and J is TRBJ1-1; TRBD1 matches at 7 bases. The CDR3: CASSPWTGSSTEAFF. In DNA form, the CDR3 reads TGTGCCAGCAGCCCTTGGACAGGATCGAGCACTGAAGCTTTCTTT.